The 8 T cell receptor beta chains reported below all come from one sample, sequenced in a study of blood T cell repertoires in COVID-19. This table comes from immunoSEQ multiplex PCR, and its TCRdb copy is limited to in-frame clones, with some not included. The table has under 250,000 clones, over 75% seen once. Material: peripheral blood. These receptors came from a woman aged 35 to 49 with acute or convalescent COVID-19.

The chain combines TRBV3-1 (or the pseudogene TRBV3-2) with TRBJ2-3, with 16 bases that match TRBD2. There are 18 residues in the CDR3. CDR1 and CDR2 from the germline V gene are LGHDT and YNNKEL (reference sequence). V dropped 4 bases and J dropped 5; count of bases not matched to a gene: 9. The CDR3 sequence: CASSPLGTSGGAGDTQYF. For the CDR3, the DNA is TGTGCCAGCAGCCCCCTAGGGACTAGCGGGGGGGCCGGAGATACGCAGTATTTT.

The chain is built from TRBV7-3 and TRBJ2-3; D unresolved. Germline V gene sequence: CDR1 SGHTA, CDR2 FQGTGA. Deletions cut 3 bases from V and 5 bases from J, with 9 bases between. There are 13 residues in the CDR3. The CDR3 DNA reads as TGTGCCAGCAGCTTCCACAACCGAGATACGCAGTATTTT. This encodes CASSFHNRDTQYF.

This rearrangement joins TRBV5-1 to TRBJ1-2, with D possibly being TRBD1 (6 bases). Trimming shortened V by 0 bases and J by 5 bases, and 17 bases separated the two germline ends. CDR3 size: 16 residues. Germline CDR1 reads SGHRS; CDR2 reads YFSETQ. This chain's CDR3 is CASSLAGPGEVYGYTF. CDR3 DNA sequence: TGCGCCAGCAGCTTGGCCGGGCCAGGGGAAGTTTATGGCTACACCTTC.

V is TRBV2 and J is TRBJ1-2; 7 bases line up with TRBD1. V dropped 4 bases and J dropped 3; count of bases not matched to a gene: 8. This CDR3 spans 15 amino acids. Germline CDR1 is SNHLY and CDR2 is FYNNEI. The CDR3 sequence: CASSGLTGRDYGYTF. The CDR3 nucleotides read TGTGCCAGCAGTGGGCTGACAGGGAGAGACTATGGCTACACCTTC.

The rearrangement links TRBV18 to TRBJ2-7; TRBD2 might be the D (5 bases). The CDR3 extends over 13 amino acids. The germline gives CDR1 KGHSH, CDR2 LQKENI. V was clipped by 4 bases and J by 7 bases, with 14 bases between them. The CDR3 here is CASSLRALGEQYV. In nucleotides, the CDR3 is TGTGCCAGCTCACTGCGGGCCTTGGGGGAGCAGTACGTC.

The CDR3 bases are TGTGCCACCAGTGACCCGACAGAGAGCTCCTACAATGAGCAGTTCTTC. This translates into CATSDPTESSYNEQFF. The V call is TRBV24-1, the J call TRBJ2-1; D is perhaps TRBD1 (5 bases). V lost 4 bases, J lost 0 bases, and 12 bases lay in between. This CDR3 spans 16 amino acids. Germline lookup yields CDR1 KGHDR and CDR2 SFDVKD.

The chain uses TRBV5-1 and TRBJ1-3, with D possibly TRBD1 on 5 matching bases. Germline V gives CDR1 SGHRS, CDR2 YFSETQ. The V end was cut by 0 bases, the J end by 0 bases, with 13 bases between. The CDR3 spans 17 residues. CDR3 coding DNA: TGCGCCAGCAGCTTGGGCCCAGGGCGCTTCTCTGGAAACACCATATATTTT. It specifies CASSLGPGRFSGNTIYF. The whole variable domain, remainder taken from reference TRBV5-1 and TRBJ1-3, is KAGVTQTPRYLIKTRGQQVTLSCSPISGHRSVSWYQQTPGQGLQFLFEYFSETQRNKGNFPGRFSGRQFSNSRSEMNVSTLELGDSALYLCASSLGPGRFSGNTIYFGEGSWLTVV.

V is TRBV19 and J is TRBJ1-2; the D gene is possibly TRBD1 (5 bases). The CDR3 extends over 13 amino acids. Trimming removed 8 bases from V and 4 bases from J, with 14 bases in between. CDR1 and CDR2 (germline): LNHDA, SQIVND (reference sequence). The CDR3 sequence: CASGQGVLYGYTF. CDR3 bases: TGTGCCAGTGGACAAGGGGTCCTCTATGGCTACACCTTC.